These T cell receptor beta chains were read from a single sample in a study of blood T cell repertoires in COVID-19. Generated by immunoSEQ multiplex PCR, the TCRdb table keeps only in-frame clones and is missing some. The data contain some 350,000 clones, 88% of them singletons. Sequences were obtained from peripheral blood. Source of these receptors: an older woman with COVID-19, enrolled during active disease. Both conserved end residues are part of each CDR3. D genes are given only for firm matches. A row's size may be missing; if present it is once, few, many or a size class.

>-|TRBV28|-|TRBJ2-1
CASSLGFGGDEQFF
TGTGCCAGCAGTTTGGGCTTTGGAGGCGATGAGCAGTTCTTC
>-|TRBV6-5|-|TRBJ1-2
CASSRGDYGYTF
TGTGCCAGCAGTAGGGGCGACTATGGCTACACCTTC
>-|TRBV10-3|-|TRBJ2-2
CAIRGLEQNTGELFF
TGTGCCATCAGGGGCCTGGAACAGAACACCGGGGAGCTGTTTTTT
>-|TRBV3-1/TRBV3-2|-|TRBJ1-4
CASSSGRGRANEKLFF
TGTGCCAGCAGCTCTGGAAGGGGGAGGGCTAATGAAAAACTGTTTTTT
>-|TRBV27|TRBD1|TRBJ1-3
CASSRDRGSGNTIYF
TGTGCCAGCAGCCGAGACAGGGGGTCCGGAAACACCATATATTTT
>few|TRBV2|TRBD1|TRBJ1-6
CASSGQGRDNSPLHF
TGTGCCAGCAGTGGACAGGGAAGGGATAATTCACCCCTCCACTTT
>-|TRBV10-3|-|TRBJ1-1
CATSRDMNTEAFF
TGTGCCACGTCCCGGGACATGAACACTGAAGCTTTCTTT
>-|TRBV20-1|TRBD2|TRBJ2-1
CSASPGLAGGLFF
TGCAGTGCTAGTCCGGGACTAGCGGGGGGGCTGTTCTTC
>-|TRBV10-1|TRBD2|TRBJ2-3
CASSEVAGPRADTQYF
TGCGCCAGCAGTGAGGTAGCGGGGCCCCGAGCAGATACGCAGTATTTT
>-|TRBV29-1|TRBD2|TRBJ2-5
CSLSGGQGETQYF
TGCAGCCTTAGCGGGGGGCAGGGGGAGACCCAGTACTTC
>-|TRBV29-1|-|TRBJ2-7
CSVRDMRTYEQYF
TGCAGCGTGAGGGACATGAGAACCTACGAGCAGTACTTC
>-|TRBV19|TRBD1|TRBJ1-3
CASSRTGGNTIYF
TGTGCCAGTAGTCGGACAGGGGGGAACACCATATATTTT
>-|TRBV24-1|-|TRBJ1-1
CATSDLEGTMNTEAFF
TGTGCCACCAGTGATTTAGAAGGTACTATGAACACTGAAGCTTTCTTT
>-|TRBV5-1|TRBD2|TRBJ2-3
CASSLAQTGGPTDTQYF
TGCGCCAGCAGCTTAGCCCAAACGGGGGGGCCCACAGATACGCAGTATTTT
>-|TRBV19|-|TRBJ1-2
CASSMSSGLHLSNYGYTF
TGTGCCAGTAGTATGTCGTCAGGGCTCCATCTCTCTAACTATGGCTACACCTTC
>-|TRBV2|TRBD2|TRBJ2-7
CAVLAGLSSYEQYF
TGTGCCGTACTAGCGGGGCTAAGCTCCTACGAGCAGTACTTC
>-|TRBV28|-|TRBJ2-7
CASSHGLSSYEQYF
TGTGCCAGCAGCCATGGTCTGAGCTCCTACGAGCAGTACTTC
>-|TRBV5-1|-|TRBJ1-1
CASSGGTGPNTEAFF
TGCGCCAGCAGCGGGGGAACAGGGCCTAACACTGAAGCTTTCTTT
>few|TRBV5-1|TRBD1|TRBJ2-7
CASSLGQGRMEEQYF
TGCGCCAGCAGCCTTGGACAGGGGAGGATGGAAGAGCAGTACTTC
>few|TRBV30|-|TRBJ1-4
CAWSGVINEKLFF
TGTGCCTGGAGTGGAGTAATAAATGAAAAACTGTTTTTT
>-|TRBV7-9|-|TRBJ1-4
CASSPGNFDGKATNEKLFF
TGTGCCAGCAGCCCGGGCAATTTTGACGGGAAGGCAACTAATGAAAAACTGTTTTTT
>once|TRBV2|-|TRBJ1-4
CASSDSSTNEKLFF
TGTGCCAGCAGTGACTCTTCAACTAATGAAAAACTGTTTTTT
>-|TRBV10-3|-|TRBJ2-3
CAISGGDSFNTQYF
TGTGCCATCAGTGGTGGGGACTCGTTTAATACGCAGTATTTT
>-|TRBV30|-|TRBJ1-5
CAWSEKGGSQPQHF
TGTGCCTGGAGTGAAAAGGGGGGGTCTCAGCCCCAGCATTTT
>-|TRBV29-1|TRBD1|TRBJ1-2
CSVGQVDGYTF
TGCAGCGTGGGACAGGTGGATGGCTACACCTTC
>-|TRBV20-1|-|TRBJ1-5
CSASVQGSGNQPQHF
TGCAGTGCTAGTGTACAGGGAAGTGGCAATCAGCCCCAGCATTTT
>-|TRBV5-1|-|TRBJ1-3
CASSLADYTSGNTIYF
TGCGCCAGCAGCTTGGCAGATTATACCTCTGGAAACACCATATATTTT
>-|TRBV27|TRBD1|TRBJ1-3
CASSPGQGESGNTIYF
TGTGCCAGCAGCCCGGGACAGGGGGAATCTGGAAACACCATATATTTT
>-|TRBV28|TRBD2|TRBJ2-2
CASSFGGPAGGTGELFF
TGTGCCAGCAGTTTCGGTGGGCCAGCGGGGGGGACCGGGGAGCTGTTTTTT
>-|TRBV5-1|TRBD1|TRBJ2-5
CATTRTGGSVQETQYF
TGCGCCACCACTCGGACAGGGGGCTCCGTCCAAGAGACCCAGTACTTC
>-|TRBV28|TRBD1|TRBJ2-5
CASSPPGGRETQYF
TGTGCCAGCAGTCCCCCAGGGGGCAGGGAGACCCAGTACTTC
>-|TRBV2|-|TRBJ2-7
CASSEGTGYEQYF
TGTGCCAGCAGTGAAGGAACGGGTTACGAGCAGTACTTC
>-|TRBV5-1|-|TRBJ2-2
CASSDNTRQNTGELFF
TGCGCCAGCAGCGACAACACTAGGCAGAACACCGGGGAGCTGTTTTTT
>-|TRBV5-8|TRBD1|TRBJ1-2
CASSFATGKIGGYTF
TGTGCCAGCAGCTTCGCGACAGGGAAGATTGGAGGCTACACCTTC
>-|TRBV9|TRBD2|TRBJ2-2
CASSAPGGGVSTGELFF
TGTGCCAGCAGCGCCCCCGGCGGGGGGGTAAGCACCGGGGAGCTGTTTTTT
>-|TRBV7-2|TRBD1|TRBJ2-7
CASSTRTGAAYEQYF
TGTGCCAGCAGCACTAGGACAGGGGCCGCCTACGAGCAGTACTTC
>-|TRBV5-1|TRBD1|TRBJ1-6
CASSLGGQGNSPLHF
TGCGCCAGCAGCTTGGGGGGACAGGGAAATTCACCCCTCCACTTT
>-|TRBV28|TRBD1|TRBJ1-2
CASTTQGAIGYTF
TGTGCCAGCACCACACAGGGGGCGATTGGCTACACCTTC
>once|TRBV7-9|-|TRBJ2-3
CASSLEGYTDTQYF
TGTGCCAGCAGCTTAGAGGGGTACACAGATACGCAGTATTTT
>-|TRBV27|-|TRBJ1-1
CASGKDPQNYPAFF
TGTGCCAGCGGAAAAGACCCACAGAATTATCCCGCTTTCTTT
>-|TRBV4-1|-|TRBJ2-3
CASSQDGGGGATDTQYF
TGCGCCAGCAGCCAAGATGGCGGCGGCGGGGCGACAGATACGCAGTATTTT
>-|TRBV7-9|-|TRBJ1-1
CASSPSGGGTEAFF
TGTGCCAGCAGCCCCTCCGGAGGTGGAACTGAAGCTTTCTTT
>few|TRBV24-1|TRBD1|TRBJ1-2
CATSDLRTGGVYGYTF
TGTGCCACCAGTGATTTGCGGACAGGGGGAGTCTATGGCTACACCTTC
>-|TRBV28|-|TRBJ2-1
CASSYTGQGGNEQFF
TGTGCCAGCAGCTATACAGGGCAGGGGGGCAATGAGCAGTTCTTC
>-|TRBV12-5|-|TRBJ2-1
CASGPLDSTIQGQFF
TGTGCTAGTGGTCCCCTGGACAGTACAATCCAGGGGCAGTTCTTC
>-|TRBV27|TRBD1|TRBJ1-6
CASSLKTGSSYNSPLHF
TGTGCCAGCAGTCTAAAGACAGGGAGCTCCTATAATTCACCCCTCCACTTT
>-|TRBV3-1/TRBV3-2|-|TRBJ1-5
CASSQDRGQPQHF
TGTGCCAGCAGCCAAGATCGGGGGCAGCCCCAGCATTTT
>-|TRBV10-1|-|TRBJ1-4
CASSESYTWTNEKLFF
TGCGCCAGCAGTGAGTCGTACACCTGGACTAATGAAAAACTGTTTTTT
>-|TRBV6-5|-|TRBJ1-5
CASNGRLRQPQHF
TGTGCCAGCAACGGGAGGCTAAGGCAGCCCCAGCATTTT
>-|TRBV2|TRBD2|TRBJ2-7
CASSEAGLAGYEQYF
TGTGCCAGCAGTGAAGCGGGACTAGCGGGGTACGAGCAGTACTTC
>-|TRBV11-2|-|TRBJ2-1
CASSLEAVVAPSNEQFF
TGTGCCAGCAGCTTAGAAGCGGTGGTCGCCCCGAGCAATGAGCAGTTCTTC
>-|TRBV28|-|TRBJ1-2
CASRPRGGSTNYGYTF
TGTGCCAGCAGGCCCCGGGGTGGCAGCACTAACTATGGCTACACCTTC
>-|TRBV6-6|-|TRBJ2-7
CASSRELQGPMGSYEQYF
TGTGCCAGCAGTCGCGAATTACAGGGTCCGATGGGCTCCTACGAGCAGTACTTC
>-|TRBV9|-|TRBJ1-1
CASSVWGGTNTEAFF
TGTGCCAGCAGCGTATGGGGGGGTACGAACACTGAAGCTTTCTTT
>-|TRBV7-7|TRBD2|TRBJ2-7
CASSFGPGTNEQYF
TGTGCCAGCAGCTTCGGTCCGGGGACTAACGAGCAGTACTTC